This TCR beta chain was identified during a study of OX40 agonist ivuxolimab in advanced cancers. Across the whole study: Males comprised 82.7% of the group, whose mean age was approximately 61 years (range 23 to 79). Partial responses were achieved by three patients, one with hepatocellular carcinoma and two with cutaneous melanoma.

A remark on this clone: Its cognate antigen is unknown.

Clones were read by immunoSEQ multiplex PCR, and TCRdb kept only the in-frame ones, dropping some. The sample lists approximately 61,000 clones; 75% to 85% were seen once. Losses at the gene ends were 3 bases for V and 3 bases for J; bases not matched to a gene: 0. Germline assignment: CDR1 SGHRS and CDR2 YFSETQ. The CDR3 length is 12 residues. General study points: Compared with CD4+, CD8+ T cells on average had more expanded clones.

The sequence was obtained from an adult with an advanced solid tumor such as melanoma, head and neck, liver or kidney cancer. Sequencing was performed on CD4+ or CD8+ T cells sorted from blood, taken in a trial of the OX40 agonist ivuxolimab. This chain connects TRBV5-1 to TRBJ2-7; TRBD1 agrees at 7 bases. The CDR3 coding sequence is TGCGCCAGCAGCTGGGACAGCTACGAGCAGTACTTC. Its translation is CASSWDSYEQYF.